Shown below are 21 T cell receptor beta chains from a single sample sequenced in a study of T cell changes during pregnancy in multiple sclerosis. Repertoires were generated with immunoSEQ multiplex PCR, while TCRdb's copy carries only in-frame clones and drops some. The sample contains 35,000 to 55,000 clones, 93% of which appear only once. The input for sequencing was CD8+ T cells from peripheral blood mononuclear cells, taken after pregnancy. Source of these receptors: a female donor with multiple sclerosis, enrolled in a pregnancy study.

The J gene is TRBJ2-3, the V gene TRBV27, with D hard to call. V was shortened by 1 base and J by 2 bases, with 7 bases between the two germline ends. The germline gives CDR1 MNHEY, CDR2 SMNVEV (reference sequence). This CDR3 has 14 amino acids. CDR3 coding DNA: TGTGCCAGCAGTTTATTGACTTACACAGATACGCAGTATTTT. Amino acid sequence: CASSLLTYTDTQYF.

This clone was counted once. The V gene is TRBV5-1, the J gene TRBJ2-7, with 7 bases fitting TRBD1. The CDR3 covers 15 residues. With 2 bases clipped from V and 0 bases from J, the junction kept 5 bases outside the gene matches. Germline V gene data show CDR1 as SGHRS and CDR2 as YFSETQ. CDR3 nucleotide sequence: TGCGCCAGCAGCTTTCGACAGGGTAACTCCTACGAGCAGTACTTC. Its translation: CASSFRQGNSYEQYF.

The rearrangement joins TRBV4-2 to TRBJ1-4; D is perhaps TRBD1 (5 bases). The CDR3 runs 17 residues. Per germline, CDR1 LGHNA and CDR2 YNFKEQ. The V end was cut by 2 bases, the J end by 5 bases, with 18 bases between. For the CDR3, the DNA is TGTGCCAGCAGCCAATCCCCGCGGGGGGAGGGAAATGAAAAACTGTTTTTT. Protein sequence: CASSQSPRGEGNEKLFF.

CDR3 region: CASSLTEEGGVINSPLHF. The CDR3 bases are TGTGCCAGCAGTTTAACGGAGGAAGGGGGGGTAATAAATTCACCCCTCCACTTT. The chain carries TRBV27 and TRBJ1-6; a weak D match, TRBD1 (6 bases). The CDR3 is 18 residues long. Germline V gene data show CDR1 as MNHEY and CDR2 as SMNVEV (reference sequence). V was cut by 2 bases and J by 7 bases, with 21 bases left in between.

This clone was counted a single time. The genes are TRBV4-1 and TRBJ2-1; TRBD2 agrees at 8 bases. The CDR3 sequence is 15 residues long. The V segment lost 5 bases and the J segment 0 bases; nucleotides outside the gene matches: 3. Germline V gene lookup returns CDR1 MGHRA and CDR2 YSYEKL. The CDR3 spells CASSSGTSSYNEQFF. The CDR3, as DNA: TGCGCCAGCAGCTCCGGGACTAGCTCCTACAATGAGCAGTTCTTC.

The rearrangement joins TRBV11-2 to TRBJ2-1; the D gene is possibly TRBD1 (6 bases). V gave up 5 bases and J gave up 3 bases, with 17 bases separating them. The V gene's germline CDR1 is SGHAT and CDR2 FQNNGV. CDR3 length: 16 residues. The CDR3 sequence is CASSAQQGIFYNEQFF. The CDR3 coding sequence is TGTGCCAGCAGCGCACAACAGGGCATTTTCTACAATGAGCAGTTCTTC.

This chain joins TRBV7-9 and TRBJ1-4, with D perhaps matching TRBD1 (5 bases). Trimming pared 4 bases from V and 7 bases from J, leaving 10 bases between. Germline-derived CDR1 and CDR2 are SEHNR and FQNEAQ (reference sequence). The CDR3 runs to 13 residues. Here the CDR3 reads CASSYLGGEKLFF. The CDR3 nucleotides read TGTGCCAGCAGCTACCTCGGGGGTGAAAAACTGTTTTTT.

The chain has TRBV19 and TRBJ2-3; 9 positions agree with TRBD2. The germline V gene has CDR1 LNHDA and CDR2 SQIVND (reference sequence). The V gene end was trimmed by 10 bases and the J gene end by 6 bases; junction bases not matched to a gene: 5. CDR3 length equals 12 residues. CDR3 in amino acids: CATLAGRDTQYF. In nucleotides, the CDR3 is TGTGCCACCCTAGCGGGGAGGGATACGCAGTATTTT.

The chain combines TRBV14 with TRBJ2-3; 8 bases are shared with TRBD2. Per germline, CDR1 SGHDN and CDR2 FVKESK. V lost 4 bases to trimming and J lost 2 bases; unmatched junction nucleotides: 8. This CDR3 has 16 amino acids. Written as DNA, the CDR3 is TGTGCCAGCAGCCCATGGACTAGCCGAGCCACAGATACGCAGTATTTT. Translation gives CASSPWTSRATDTQYF.

V is TRBV9 and J is TRBJ2-1, with TRBD2 identical over 7 bases. Looked up from germline, CDR1 is SGDLS and CDR2 is YYNGEE. The CDR3 has 14 residues. Trimming cost V 6 bases and J 6 bases; bases outside gene matches: 9. The CDR3 DNA sequence: TGTGCCAGCAATACCGGGGGGTTGGGCAATGAGCAGTTCTTC. Amino acids: CASNTGGLGNEQFF. The full variable domain, in which reference TRBV9 and TRBJ2-1 provide the parts outside the CDR3, is DSGVTQTPKHLITATGQRVTLRCSPRSGDLSVYWYQQSLDQGLQFLIQYYNGEERAKGNILERFSAQQFPDLHSELNLSSLELGDSALYFCASNTGGLGNEQFFGPGTRLTVL.

The chain employs TRBV9 and TRBJ2-3, with D possibly being TRBD2 (6 bases). The CDR3 has 17 residues. V gave up 0 bases and J gave up 5 bases, with 19 bases separating them. CDR1 SGDLS and CDR2 YYNGEE come from the germline V gene. In DNA form, the CDR3 reads TGTGCCAGCAGCGTAGTCGGAGGGGCCATAACACAAGATACGCAGTATTTT. Amino acids: CASSVVGGAITQDTQYF.

The gene calls are TRBV6-5 and TRBJ2-7, with 11 bases matching TRBD1. The CDR3 has 15 residues. The V gene's germline CDR1 is MNHEY and CDR2 SVGAGI. V lost 6 bases, J lost 3 bases, and 7 bases stayed unmatched. The CDR3 reads CASRFGTGGNYEQYF. Written as DNA, the CDR3 is TGTGCCAGCAGATTTGGGACAGGGGGAAACTACGAGCAGTACTTC.

CDR3 protein: CASSFDRGRANEKLFF. The CDR3 bases are TGTGCCAGCAGCTTCGACAGGGGGAGGGCTAATGAAAAACTGTTTTTT. The gene calls are TRBV7-9 and TRBJ1-4; 9 nucleotides agree with TRBD1. The ends lost 3 bases at V and 3 bases at J; junction bases unmatched: 5. The germline V gene has CDR1 SEHNR and CDR2 FQNEAQ (reference sequence). This CDR3 comprises 16 residues.

The chain employs TRBV14 and TRBJ2-7, with D hard to call. Germline-derived CDR1 and CDR2 are SGHDN and FVKESK. The ends were cut back, 4 bases at V and 2 bases at J, with 6 bases in the middle. The CDR3 consists of 12 residues. The CDR3 is CASSLSPYEQYF. Here the CDR3 DNA reads TGTGCCAGCAGCCTTTCTCCCTACGAGCAGTACTTC.

V is TRBV15 and J is TRBJ1-5; D is undetermined. V shed 4 bases and J shed 4 bases, with 11 bases lying between them. CDR1 and CDR2 (germline): LNHNV, YYDKDF (reference sequence). The CDR3 has 14 residues. The CDR3 loop is CATSIYSLNQPQHF. The CDR3 DNA is TGTGCCACCAGCATCTACAGCTTAAATCAGCCCCAGCATTTT.

The rearrangement uses TRBV7-8 and TRBJ1-5; the D is unclear. V dropped 5 bases and J dropped 9 bases, with 17 bases sitting between them. The CDR3 runs 14 residues. Germline CDR1 is SGHVS and CDR2 is FQNEAQ. Here the CDR3 reads CASSQRAFDWPQHF. Here the CDR3 DNA reads TGTGCCAGCAGCCAGAGGGCCTTTGACTGGCCCCAGCATTTT.

The V gene is TRBV7-9, the J gene TRBJ1-2; D ambiguous. The CDR3 is 13 amino acids. Deletions cut 5 bases from V and 8 bases from J, with 15 bases between. Germline-derived CDR1 and CDR2 are SEHNR and FQNEAQ (reference sequence). Written as DNA, the CDR3 is TGTGCCAGCAGCCAGAGCGGGAGTTGGGGCTACACCTTC. Translation gives CASSQSGSWGYTF. The whole variable domain, remainder taken from reference TRBV7-9 and TRBJ1-2, is DTGVSQNPRHKITKRGQNVTFRCDPISEHNRLYWYRQTLGQGPEFLTYFQNEAQLEKSRLLSDRFSAERPKGSFSTLEIQRTEQGDSAMYLCASSQSGSWGYTFGSGTRLTVV.

The chain recombines TRBV19 with TRBJ2-3; a possible D gene is TRBD2 (6 bases). The CDR3 is made up of 15 amino acids. Germline V gene sequence: CDR1 LNHDA, CDR2 SQIVND (reference sequence). V lost 1 base to trimming and J lost 1 base, with 9 bases between them. CDR3 bases: TGTGCCAGTAGTATAGCGGGGGTCGGCACAGATACGCAGTATTTT. Its translation: CASSIAGVGTDTQYF.

V gene TRBV2 combines with J gene TRBJ1-1; maybe TRBD1 (5 bases). The CDR3 runs to 15 residues. Trimming removed 1 base from V and 3 bases from J, with 12 bases in between. The V gene's germline CDR1 is SNHLY and CDR2 FYNNEI. CDR3 nucleotides: TGTGCCAGCAGTGAAGGATTTGACAGATACACTGAAGCTTTCTTT. It translates to CASSEGFDRYTEAFF.

The chain recombines TRBV7-3 with TRBJ2-3; 7 bases map to TRBD2. This CDR3 has 14 amino acids. The ends lost 7 bases at V and 3 bases at J; junction bases unmatched: 7. Per germline, CDR1 SGHTA and CDR2 FQGTGA. The CDR3 region has the DNA TGTGCCAGCATGGGCGGGGGAGGGACAGATACGCAGTATTTT. Translation gives CASMGGGGTDTQYF.

The chain joins TRBV19 to TRBJ1-3, with D uncertain. This CDR3 region has 15 residues. The V gene lost 3 bases and the J gene lost 2 bases, with 11 bases spanning the gap. CDR1 and CDR2 from the germline V gene are LNHDA and SQIVND (reference sequence). The CDR3 sequence is CASSIEKGAGNTIYF. In DNA, the CDR3 is TGTGCCAGTAGTATCGAGAAGGGAGCTGGAAACACCATATATTTT.